These T cell receptor beta chains were read from a single sample in a study of blood T cell repertoires in COVID-19. TCRdb's table, derived via immunoSEQ multiplex PCR, lists solely in-frame clones and lacks some. Of fewer than 300,000 clones listed, about 90% are singletons. Source material: peripheral blood. These receptors originate from a woman aged 45-59 years with acute or convalescent COVID-19. Both conserved end residues are part of each CDR3. A D gene is named only where the DNA matches it firmly. Only part of the rows carry a size: once, few, many, or a class if the clone is expanded.

>-|TRBV18|-|TRBJ2-3
CASSPLRQGGGTDTQYF
TGTGCCAGCTCACCCCTCCGACAGGGCGGGGGCACAGATACGCAGTATTTT
>-|TRBV19|-|TRBJ1-5
CASSIRDTNQPQHF
TGTGCCAGTAGTATCCGGGACACTAATCAGCCCCAGCATTTT
>-|TRBV18|-|TRBJ1-1
CASSSKGDTEAFF
TGTGCCAGCTCTTCCAAGGGGGACACTGAAGCTTTCTTT
>-|TRBV11-2|-|TRBJ2-7
CASSLPGTYEQYF
TGTGCCAGCAGCTTACCGGGAACCTACGAGCAGTACTTC
>-|TRBV4-2|TRBD2|TRBJ2-1
CASSQASGRAAEQFF
TGTGCCAGCAGCCAAGCTAGCGGGAGGGCCGCAGAGCAGTTCTTC
>-|TRBV5-4|-|TRBJ2-7
CASSTSTYEQYF
TGTGCCAGCAGCACATCAACCTACGAGCAGTACTTC
>-|TRBV28|-|TRBJ1-6
CASSFRGGLNSPLHF
TGTGCCAGCAGTTTTCGGGGAGGGCTAAATTCACCCCTCCACTTT
>-|TRBV24-1|-|TRBJ2-2
CATSDSSGQSATGELFF
TGTGCCACCAGTGATTCGTCCGGACAGTCTGCGACCGGGGAGCTGTTTTTT
>-|TRBV7-2|TRBD2|TRBJ2-1
CASGRDYNEQFF
TGTGCCAGCGGGAGGGATTACAATGAGCAGTTCTTC
>-|TRBV19|-|TRBJ1-1
CASSPQRNTEAFF
TGTGCCAGTAGTCCACAAAGGAACACTGAAGCTTTCTTT
>many|TRBV7-9|-|TRBJ1-2
CASSSPKRGGVNYGYTF
TGTGCCAGCAGCTCCCCTAAACGCGGGGGGGTTAACTATGGCTACACCTTC
>-|TRBV29-1|-|TRBJ2-3
CSVGGLPQYF
TGCAGCGTTGGGGGGCTTCCGCAGTATTTT
>-|TRBV11-3|-|TRBJ2-2
CASSLDRSGGELFF
TGTGCCAGCAGCTTAGATCGAAGCGGCGGGGAGCTGTTTTTT
>-|TRBV4-1|TRBD2|TRBJ2-1
CASSQTGTSGRGAYNEQFF
TGCGCCAGCAGCCAAACAGGGACTAGCGGGAGAGGGGCCTACAATGAGCAGTTCTTC
>-|TRBV5-6|TRBD1|TRBJ2-7
CASSLGDRAYEQYF
TGTGCCAGCAGCTTGGGGGACAGGGCCTACGAGCAGTACTTC
>-|TRBV2|TRBD2|TRBJ2-2
CASRKGLAGEVGELFF
TGTGCCAGCAGGAAGGGACTAGCGGGAGAGGTCGGGGAGCTGTTTTTT
>-|TRBV2|-|TRBJ1-5
CASSDLYRVSNQPQHF
TGTGCCAGCAGTGATTTATACAGGGTCAGCAATCAGCCCCAGCATTTT
>once|TRBV29-1|TRBD1|TRBJ1-2
CSVWTGVGGYTF
TGCAGCGTCTGGACAGGGGTAGGAGGCTACACCTTC
>once|TRBV4-1|TRBD2|TRBJ2-7
CASSQASLAGVFYEQYF
TGCGCCAGCAGCCAAGCGTCCCTAGCGGGAGTTTTCTACGAGCAGTACTTC
>few|TRBV19|-|TRBJ1-1
CASGTGRVVFTEAFF
TGTGCCAGTGGGACGGGGAGGGTCGTGTTCACTGAAGCTTTCTTT
>-|TRBV5-6|-|TRBJ2-1
CASSLGRNNEQFF
TGTGCCAGCAGCTTGGGCAGGAACAATGAGCAGTTCTTC
>-|TRBV24-1|-|TRBJ2-3
CATSGATRWPHPDTQYF
TGTGCCACCAGTGGCGCGACTAGATGGCCGCACCCAGATACGCAGTATTTT
>-|TRBV9|-|TRBJ2-6
CASSVEGAGANVLTF
TGTGCCAGCAGCGTAGAGGGGGCTGGGGCCAACGTCCTGACTTTC
>-|TRBV10-3|TRBD2|TRBJ2-3
CAISVRGSGRLDTQYF
TGTGCCATCAGTGTGAGGGGTAGCGGGAGATTAGATACGCAGTATTTT
>-|TRBV23-1|TRBD1|TRBJ2-3
CASPPRQGTDTQYF
TGCGCCAGCCCCCCCCGACAGGGGACAGATACGCAGTATTTT
>-|TRBV7-9|TRBD2|TRBJ2-7
CASSFSGREYEQYF
TGTGCCAGCAGCTTCAGCGGGAGGGAGTACGAGCAGTACTTC
>-|TRBV5-6|TRBD1|TRBJ2-7
CASSRTGPYEQYF
TGTGCCAGCAGCAGGACAGGGCCCTACGAGCAGTACTTC
>-|TRBV7-8|-|TRBJ1-5
CASSEGAIAANQPQHF
TGTGCCAGCAGCGAAGGGGCCATAGCGGCGAATCAGCCCCAGCATTTT
>once|TRBV28|TRBD1|TRBJ1-2
CASSSGTGGSGGYTF
TGTGCCAGCAGTTCCGGGACAGGGGGCTCGGGGGGCTACACCTTC
>-|TRBV10-3|-|TRBJ1-2
CAISESGGHPYGYTF
TGTGCCATCAGTGAGTCGGGGGGGCACCCTTATGGCTACACCTTC
>-|TRBV3-1/TRBV3-2|TRBD2|TRBJ2-1
CASSQLLAGGQSTSSYNEQFF
TGTGCCAGCAGCCAACTTCTAGCGGGAGGACAATCTACCAGCTCCTACAATGAGCAGTTCTTC
>few|TRBV2|TRBD2|TRBJ2-7
CASRPGLAGYEQYF
TGTGCCAGCAGACCCGGACTAGCGGGATACGAGCAGTACTTC
>-|TRBV11-1|TRBD2|TRBJ2-1
CASSLDFGLAGVIQFF
TGTGCCAGCAGCTTAGACTTCGGACTAGCGGGAGTAATCCAGTTCTTC
>-|TRBV2|-|TRBJ2-1
CASIRAYLRDEQFF
TGTGCCAGCATTCGGGCCTACCTGAGGGATGAGCAGTTCTTC
>-|TRBV5-1|-|TRBJ2-2
CASSPSGVASTGELFF
TGCGCCAGCAGCCCTAGTGGGGTAGCGAGCACCGGGGAGCTGTTTTTT
>-|TRBV6-1|-|TRBJ1-6
CASREPGPWEYSPLHF
TGTGCCAGCAGGGAACCCGGACCGTGGGAGTATTCACCCCTCCACTTT
>once|TRBV14|-|TRBJ1-2
CASSLGPGNYGYTF
TGTGCCAGCAGCCTTGGCCCGGGGAACTATGGCTACACCTTC
>-|TRBV5-5|-|TRBJ1-1
CASSLGPTENTEAFF
TGTGCCAGCAGCTTGGGACCGACAGAGAACACTGAAGCTTTCTTT
>-|TRBV11-2|TRBD2|TRBJ2-1
CASSSTSSGSVNEQFF
TGTGCCAGCAGCTCAACCTCTAGCGGGAGTGTTAATGAGCAGTTCTTC
>-|TRBV7-2|TRBD2|TRBJ2-5
CASSSSGRVETQYF
TGTGCCAGCAGTTCTAGCGGGAGAGTGGAGACCCAGTACTTC
>-|TRBV7-3|-|TRBJ2-3
CASSLDGITDTQYF
TGTGCCAGCAGCTTAGACGGGATCACAGATACGCAGTATTTT
>-|TRBV7-3|TRBD2|TRBJ2-5
CASSSGLAGAETQYF
TGTGCCAGCAGCTCGGGACTAGCGGGAGCAGAGACCCAGTACTTC
>-|TRBV19|-|TRBJ1-1
CASRTYRDTEAFF
TGTGCCAGTAGAACATACAGGGACACTGAAGCTTTCTTT
>-|TRBV7-2|TRBD1|TRBJ2-2
CASRRTGTGRGELFF
TGTGCCAGCAGACGTACCGGGACAGGGCGCGGGGAGCTGTTTTTT
>-|TRBV19|-|TRBJ1-6
CASSPGRDYNSPLHF
TGTGCCAGTAGCCCGGGTCGGGACTATAATTCACCCCTCCACTTT
>once|TRBV30|-|TRBJ1-1
CAWSVLQAFF
TGTGCCTGGAGTGTACTCCAAGCTTTCTTT
>-|TRBV9|-|TRBJ2-7
CASSVSGTTPYEQYF
TGTGCCAGCAGCGTATCGGGGACAACCCCCTACGAGCAGTACTTC
>-|TRBV6-6|TRBD1|TRBJ2-7
CASSYQDRAYEQYF
TGTGCCAGCAGTTACCAAGACAGGGCCTACGAGCAGTACTTC
>few|TRBV30|TRBD1|TRBJ1-1
CARDRGLGTEAFF
TGTGCCCGGGACAGGGGGCTAGGCACTGAAGCTTTCTTT
>-|TRBV27|-|TRBJ1-2
CASSSGNYGYTF
TGTGCCAGCAGTTCGGGGAACTATGGCTACACCTTC
>-|TRBV19|-|TRBJ1-4
CASSMWTRVEEKLFF
TGTGCCAGTAGTATGTGGACCAGGGTAGAAGAAAAACTGTTTTTT
>-|TRBV27|TRBD1|TRBJ2-7
CASSLRRGQQYF
TGTGCCAGCAGTTTACGCAGGGGGCAGCAGTACTTC
>-|TRBV9|-|TRBJ2-3
CASSDRATSTDTQYF
TGTGCCAGCAGCGACAGAGCTACCAGCACAGATACGCAGTATTTT
>-|TRBV10-3|-|TRBJ1-5
CAITGGADQPQHF
TGTGCCATCACGGGGGGGGCGGATCAGCCCCAGCATTTT
>-|TRBV5-5|-|TRBJ2-3
CASSLASADTQYF
TGTGCCAGCAGCTTGGCGAGTGCAGATACGCAGTATTTT
>-|TRBV10-3|-|TRBJ1-2
CAAQVANYGYTF
TGTGCCGCACAGGTAGCTAACTATGGCTACACCTTC
>-|TRBV6-1|-|TRBJ2-3
CASSSSTDTQYF
-
>-|TRBV7-6|-|TRBJ1-1
CASSLRSGTDEAFF
TGTGCCAGCAGCTTAAGGTCAGGAACGGATGAAGCTTTCTTT
>-|TRBV29-1|TRBD1|TRBJ1-1
CSVTPGQGAEAFF
TGCAGCGTTACACCGGGACAGGGAGCTGAAGCTTTCTTT
>-|TRBV7-6|TRBD1|TRBJ2-7
CASSLKPVWGTGTYEQYF
TGTGCCAGCAGCTTAAAACCAGTTTGGGGGACAGGGACCTACGAGCAGTACTTC